These 3 T cell receptor beta chains share one sample of origin, sequenced in a study of cytomegalovirus exposure and HLA in healthy donors. PCR employed 60 Vbeta and 13 Jbeta primers. Repertoires were generated with immunoSEQ multiplex PCR, while TCRdb's copy carries only in-frame clones and drops some. Of about 180,000 clones in the sample, approximately 73% are singletons; the top ten hold about 2.5%. Sequenced input: PBMCs. These receptors all come from a woman aged 25 to 39 in good health and CMV-seropositive.

The chain combines TRBV19 with TRBJ2-3; possibly TRBD2 for D (6 bases). The CDR3 covers 15 residues. Trimming took off 7 bases at V and 1 base at J, with 15 bases between the two ends. CDR1 and CDR2 (germline): LNHDA, SQIVND (reference sequence). Written as DNA, the CDR3 is TGTGCCAGTATTGTGAGCGGCGGGGGCACAGATACGCAGTATTTT. Translated: CASIVSGGGTDTQYF.

V and J are TRBV29-1 and TRBJ2-2, with 12 bases lining up with TRBD1. CDR3 size: 14 residues. The V and J ends lost 3 bases and 8 bases, in that order; junction bases with no gene match: 4. Germline V gene sequence: CDR1 SQVTM, CDR2 ANQGSEA. The CDR3 sequence: CSVDGTGGAGELFF. The CDR3 nucleotides read TGCAGCGTTGACGGGACAGGGGGCGCGGGGGAGCTGTTTTTT.

The chain recombines TRBV19 with TRBJ2-1, with TRBD1 matching 10 bases. J was trimmed by 9 bases and V by 5 bases; bases with no gene match: 7. Looked up from germline, CDR1 is LNHDA and CDR2 is SQIVND (reference sequence). This CDR3 has 14 amino acids. The CDR3 is CASSVMTGGGEQFF. The CDR3 DNA is TGTGCCAGTAGTGTAATGACAGGGGGCGGTGAGCAGTTCTTC.